This is a list of T cell receptor beta chains from one sample in a study of naive and memory T cell subsets. TCRdb reanalysed the UMI-ligation and nested PCR reads using MiXCR and keeps one entry per CDR3 protein. In the table there are some 110,000 distinct CDR3 sequences, 14% of which are singletons. Sequencing was performed on naive CD8+ T cells from blood. The receptor source for this set is a human donor in good health. CDR3s include the opening cysteine and the closing phenylalanine or tryptophan. The order of the fields is clone size, J gene, D gene, V gene, CDR3 DNA, CDR3 protein. The D gene is left open where the match is weak. Clone sizes are given selectively: once, few, many, or a class where the clone is expanded.

few TRBJ2-1 TRBD2 TRBV20-1 TGCAGTGCTCGCGAGCTAAAAGGAACTAGCGGGGTCTGGAATGAGCAGTTCTTC CSARELKGTSGVWNEQFF
. TRBJ2-1 . TRBV2 TGTGCCAGCAGTGACTGGAACTACAATGAGCAGTTCTTC CASSDWNYNEQFF
. TRBJ1-1 . TRBV10-3 TGTGCCATCAGTGACTCAGTTGGGGCGATGATGGAGGCTTTCTTT CAISDSVGAMMEAFF
. TRBJ2-3 TRBD2 TRBV24-1 TGTGCCACCAGTGGTACAGCGGGAGGAACAGATACGCAGTATTTT CATSGTAGGTDTQYF
many TRBJ2-1 . TRBV7-6 TGTGCCAGCAGCTTAGCGGGCCCTAGCTCCTACAATGAGCAGTTCTTC CASSLAGPSSYNEQFF
. TRBJ2-5 . TRBV12-3/TRBV12-4 TGTGCCAGCAGACCACAGGGATCGGAGACCCAGTACTTC CASRPQGSETQYF
many TRBJ2-7 TRBD2 TRBV4-3 TGCGCCAGCAGCCAAGAAAGTAGCGGGAGCCGCGAGCAGTACTTC CASSQESSGSREQYF
. TRBJ1-1 . TRBV7-9 TGTGCCAGCAGCTTAGGAATGGAGGACACTGAAGCTTTCTTT CASSLGMEDTEAFF
many TRBJ1-5 . TRBV7-9 TGTGCCAGCAGCCTAGGGGGTCAGGGCCGCCCTAATCAGCCCCAGCATTTT CASSLGGQGRPNQPQHF
few TRBJ2-2 TRBD1 TRBV9 TGTGCCAGCAGCGTAGGGAGACAGGGAACGAACACCGGGGAGCTGTTTTTT CASSVGRQGTNTGELFF
many TRBJ2-1 TRBD1 TRBV19 TGTGCCAGTGGGTACGGACAGGGTCGCAATGAGCAGTTCTTC CASGYGQGRNEQFF
. TRBJ2-3 . TRBV4-3 TGCGCCAGCAGCCAGGACCCGACTGGACGCGGCACAGATACGCAGTATTTT CASSQDPTGRGTDTQYF
few TRBJ1-2 . TRBV7-9 TGTGCCAGCAGCTCCCCCCCGGGGGCGAATGGCTACACCTTC CASSSPPGANGYTF
few TRBJ2-7 . TRBV12-3/TRBV12-4 TGTGCCAGCAGCCAAAGTAGCGGACAGGCTAACTCCTACGAGCAGTACTTC CASSQSSGQANSYEQYF
few TRBJ1-2 . TRBV12-3/TRBV12-4 TGTGCCAGCAGTGTGTCCTATGGCTACACCTTC CASSVSYGYTF
few TRBJ2-3 TRBD2 TRBV6-5 TGTGCCAGCAGCCCAAGCGGGACTCCAGATACGCAGTATTTT CASSPSGTPDTQYF
many TRBJ1-2 . TRBV14 TGTGCCAGCAGCCCTTTGGGCTATGGCTACACCTTC CASSPLGYGYTF
. TRBJ2-7 . TRBV7-2 TGTGCCAGCAGCTCGGCCCTTGGGGGGGAGCAGTACTTC CASSSALGGEQYF
. TRBJ2-2 TRBD1 TRBV13 TGTGCCAGCAGCCCTTGGGACAGGGGTCAAACCTTGAACACCGGGGAGCTGTTTTTT CASSPWDRGQTLNTGELFF
many TRBJ2-7 . TRBV20-1 TGCAGTGCTAGAGATCTTGTTGGGGGAGCCCTTTACGAGCAGTACTTC CSARDLVGGALYEQYF
. TRBJ2-1 . TRBV11-2 TGTGCCAGCGGGGACTCCTACAATGAGCAGTTCTTC CASGDSYNEQFF
many TRBJ2-1 TRBD2 TRBV5-1 TGCGCCAGCCAGGGACTAGCGGATAATCACAATGAGCAGTTCTTC CASQGLADNHNEQFF
. TRBJ1-1 . TRBV29-1 TGCAGCGTTGAGGCGGCCGGAGATACTGAAGCTTTCTTT CSVEAAGDTEAFF
many TRBJ2-1 . TRBV7-9 TGTGCCAGCAGCTCTTCCTTACCCGATCGGTACAATGAGCAGTTCTTC CASSSSLPDRYNEQFF
. TRBJ2-1 TRBD2 TRBV30 TGTGCCTGGAGTGTAGGGCTAGCGGTGAGTGAGCAGTTCTTC CAWSVGLAVSEQFF
few TRBJ1-5 TRBD1 TRBV7-9 TGTGCCAGCAGCTTTGTACTGAGACAGGGGTTCGATCAGCCCCAGCATTTT CASSFVLRQGFDQPQHF
few TRBJ1-2 . TRBV20-1 TGCAGTGCTAGGGAAGGGGGGGCGCATGGCTACACCTTC CSAREGGAHGYTF
. TRBJ2-5 . TRBV9 TGTGCCAGCAGCGTAGGGGCGAAACAAGAGACCCAGTACTTC CASSVGAKQETQYF
few TRBJ2-3 . TRBV2 TGTGCCAGCAGTGCAGAATCGGGGGTCTTAAGCACAGATACGCAGTATTTT CASSAESGVLSTDTQYF
many TRBJ1-1 . TRBV4-2 TGTGCCAGCAGCCGGGAGACGAACACTGAAGCTTTCTTT CASSRETNTEAFF
few TRBJ2-1 . TRBV28 TGTGCCAGCAGTTTATCGACAAGCTCCTACAATGAGCAGTTCTTC CASSLSTSSYNEQFF
many TRBJ2-7 . TRBV12-3/TRBV12-4 TGTGCCAGCAGCCCATCCTCCCACGAGCAGTACTTC CASSPSSHEQYF
. TRBJ2-7 . TRBV6-1 TGTGCCAGCAGTTCCGGGGCCTTCTACGAGCAGTACTTC CASSSGAFYEQYF
many TRBJ2-1 TRBD2 TRBV7-9 TGTGCCAGCAGCTTAGGTCCCGCAGCGGGAGGCACCTACAATGAGCAGTTCTTC CASSLGPAAGGTYNEQFF
many TRBJ2-5 . TRBV30 TGTGCCTGGAGAAAAGGGGCTGGAGAGACCCAGTACTTC CAWRKGAGETQYF